Following are 20 T cell receptor beta chains from one sample sequenced in a study of blood T cell repertoires in COVID-19. Assay used: immunoSEQ multiplex PCR; TCRdb lists only in-frame clones, some missing. The data hold about 250,000 clones, with roughly 82% observed a single time. Material for sequencing was peripheral blood. The receptor source for this set is a woman older than 75 with COVID-19, enrolled during active disease.

This clone has only a few counts. J is TRBJ1-1 and V is TRBV7-8; D might be TRBD1 (5 bases). With 5 bases removed from V and 4 bases from J, the gap between germline ends came to 23 bases. This CDR3 comprises 17 residues. Germline values: CDR1 SGHVS, CDR2 FQNEAQ. CDR3 sequence reads: CASSPRFGQGSGTEAFF. The CDR3 DNA follows: TGTGCCAGCAGCCCTCGTTTTGGGCAGGGATCGGGCACTGAAGCTTTCTTT.

This sequence joins TRBV28 and TRBJ1-1, with TRBD1 identical over 7 bases. Germline CDR1 reads MDHEN; CDR2 reads SYDVKM. V was clipped by 7 bases and J by 7 bases; unmatched bases: 15. The CDR3 covers 15 residues. As DNA, the CDR3 is TGTGCCAGCACCCCTACAGCCGGGACAGTCGGTGAAGCTTTCTTT. This sequence encodes CASTPTAGTVGEAFF.

The J gene is TRBJ2-4, the V gene TRBV30; no reliable D call. Germline V gives CDR1 GTSNPN, CDR2 SVGIG (reference sequence). The V and J ends lost 0 bases and 0 bases respectively, with 9 bases between them. The CDR3 totals 15 residues. Here the CDR3 DNA reads TGTGCCTGGAGTGTACGACACGTAGCCAAAAACATTCAGTACTTC. Translation: CAWSVRHVAKNIQYF.

V usage is TRBV5-1 and J usage is TRBJ2-2; D might be TRBD2 (5 bases). The germline V gene has CDR1 SGHRS and CDR2 YFSETQ. The CDR3 extends over 15 amino acids. Trimming took 0 bases from V and 7 from J, leaving 13 bases between them. This CDR3 is CASSLVPLRDGELFF. DNA for the CDR3: TGCGCCAGCAGCTTGGTGCCCCTTCGGGACGGGGAGCTGTTTTTT.

This clone was seen only once. The chain carries TRBV11-2 and TRBJ2-6; possibly TRBD1 for D (6 bases). Germline CDR1 is SGHAT and CDR2 is FQNNGV. This CDR3 contains 16 residues. The V and J ends lost 5 bases and 2 bases respectively, with 13 bases between them. CDR3 in DNA: TGTGCCAGCAGCCCATCCAGGGGAACTGGGGCCAACGTCCTGACTTTC. Amino acids: CASSPSRGTGANVLTF. Based on the CDR3 plus reference TRBV11-2 and TRBJ2-6, the full variable domain is EAGVAQSPRYKIIEKRQSVAFWCNPISGHATLYWYQQILGQGPKLLIQFQNNGVVDDSQLPKDRFSAERLKGVDSTLKIQPAKLEDSAVYLCASSPSRGTGANVLTFGAGSRLTVL.

The chain is built from TRBV9 and TRBJ1-4; possibly TRBD1 for D (5 bases). CDR1 is SGDLS and CDR2 is YYNGEE in the germline V gene. Trimming took off 0 bases at V and 2 bases at J, with 8 bases between the two ends. CDR3 length: 15 residues. This chain's CDR3 is CASSVEQGTNEKLFF. CDR3 coding DNA: TGTGCCAGCAGCGTAGAGCAGGGCACTAATGAAAAACTGTTTTTT.

The rearrangement links TRBV6-6 to TRBJ1-6, with D maybe TRBD1 (5 bases). Looked up from germline, CDR1 is MNHNY and CDR2 is SVGAGI (reference sequence). V dropped 2 bases and J dropped 13 bases, with 15 bases sitting between them. The CDR3 is 14 amino acids. The CDR3 protein is CASSYPEEGLPLHF. The DNA of the CDR3 is TGTGCCAGCAGTTACCCCGAGGAGGGGCTCCCCCTCCACTTT.

This sequence joins TRBV28 and TRBJ1-2; D remains unclear. This CDR3 is built from 11 residues. In germline, CDR1 is MDHEN, CDR2 SYDVKM. V gave up 5 bases and J gave up 6 bases, with 7 bases separating them. In DNA, the CDR3 is TGTGCCAGCAGTGCCGCGGATGGCTACACCTTC. Residues: CASSAADGYTF.

The count of this clone is one. The chain joins TRBV3-1 (or the pseudogene TRBV3-2) to TRBJ1-1, with TRBD1 matching 8 bases. V shed 4 bases, J shed 1 base, and the junction held 2 bases outside the gene matches. The V gene's germline CDR1 is LGHDT and CDR2 YNNKEL (reference sequence). This CDR3 has 14 residues. The chain's CDR3 is CASSRQGSNTEAFF. CDR3 coding DNA: TGTGCCAGCAGCCGACAGGGGTCGAACACTGAAGCTTTCTTT.

The CDR3 bases are TGTGCCATTCGAGGAGGCGGGGGTGGTGAGCAGTTCTTC. This codes for CAIRGGGGGEQFF. The rearrangement joins TRBV28 to TRBJ2-1, with TRBD2 matching over 7 bases. This CDR3 comprises 13 residues. Trimming at V came to 10 bases and at J to 9 bases, leaving 12 bases not matched to a gene. Per germline, CDR1 MDHEN and CDR2 SYDVKM.

The V gene is TRBV6-5, the J gene TRBJ2-3, with a tentative D call TRBD2 (7 bases). The germline V and J ends were trimmed by 6 bases and 9 bases, with 19 bases remaining between them. The V gene's germline CDR1 is MNHEY and CDR2 SVGAGI. The CDR3 runs 14 residues. The CDR3 here is CASRPPGGARTQYF. In DNA, the CDR3 is TGTGCCAGCAGACCCCCTGGGGGGGCCCGGACGCAGTATTTT.

The rearrangement uses TRBV19 and TRBJ2-1; 7 bases are a match to TRBD1. Germline V gene sequence: CDR1 LNHDA, CDR2 SQIVND (reference sequence). The CDR3 runs 16 residues. J lost 10 bases, V lost 6 bases, and 18 bases had no gene match. Here the CDR3 reads CASSYLPGQRQDEQFF. Written as DNA, the CDR3 is TGTGCCAGTAGCTACCTCCCGGGACAGCGGCAAGACGAGCAGTTCTTC.

The chain combines TRBV5-1 with TRBJ2-7; tentative D call: TRBD2 (6 bases). This CDR3 is built from 13 residues. V lost 3 bases and J 2 bases, leaving 9 bases between the germline ends. Germline V CDR1 and CDR2: SGHRS, YFSETQ. The CDR3 reads CASSSRGAYEQYF. CDR3 in DNA: TGCGCCAGCAGCTCCCGCGGGGCCTACGAGCAGTACTTC.

The J gene is TRBJ1-5, the V gene TRBV6-2 or TRBV6-3, with 8 bases fitting TRBD1. The CDR3 is 15 amino acids. Germline V gene sequence: CDR1 MNHEY, CDR2 SVGEGT. V shed 6 bases and J 4 bases; nucleotides not matched to a gene: 8. For the CDR3, the DNA is TGTGCCAGCAGCTTGGGACAGGTCGGGAATCAGCCCCAGCATTTT. Amino acid sequence: CASSLGQVGNQPQHF.

The rearrangement joins TRBV28 to TRBJ1-4; no definite D call. The CDR3 has 14 residues. Trimming left V 3 bases short and J 3 bases short, with 8 bases between. Germline lookup yields CDR1 MDHEN and CDR2 SYDVKM. In DNA, the CDR3 is TGTGCCAGCAGTTTTGGGCTCTCTAATGAAAAACTGTTTTTT. Amino acids: CASSFGLSNEKLFF.

V gene TRBV28 combines with J gene TRBJ1-2; possibly TRBD1 for D (5 bases). The CDR3 consists of 13 residues. Germline V gene sequence: CDR1 MDHEN, CDR2 SYDVKM. The V gene lost 6 bases and the J gene lost 5 bases, with 13 bases spanning the gap. CDR3 DNA sequence: TGTGCCAGCAGCCAAGACGCAGGGTATGGCTACACCTTC. Protein: CASSQDAGYGYTF.

The chain links TRBV5-4 to TRBJ2-3, with D tentatively TRBD2 (5 bases). Deletions cut 2 bases from V and 3 bases from J, with 16 bases between. CDR1 is SGHNT and CDR2 is YYREEE in the germline V gene (reference sequence). This CDR3 has 16 residues. CDR3 DNA: TGTGCCAGCAGCTTAGGACTCTCCCGAGGAACAGATACGCAGTATTTT. Translation: CASSLGLSRGTDTQYF. The full variable domain, rest sourced from reference TRBV5-4 and TRBJ2-3, is ETGVTQSPTHLIKTRGQQVTLRCSSQSGHNTVSWYQQALGQGPQFIFQYYREEENGRGNFPPRFSGLQFPNYSSELNVNALELDDSALYLCASSLGLSRGTDTQYFGPGTRLTVL.

CDR3 DNA sequence: TGCGCCAGCAGCCCCATGGGGGGGATCCAAGAGACCCAGTACTTC. Residues: CASSPMGGIQETQYF. The chain employs TRBV5-1 and TRBJ2-5, with 7 positions matching TRBD2. The CDR3 loop spans 15 amino acids. Germline V gene lookup returns CDR1 SGHRS and CDR2 YFSETQ. J lost 1 base, V lost 4 bases, and 7 bases had no gene match.

This chain joins TRBV6-5 and TRBJ2-2; 7 bases map to TRBD1. From germline, CDR1 is MNHEY and CDR2 SVGAGI. With 0 bases clipped from V and 5 bases from J, the junction kept 3 bases outside the gene matches. CDR3 size: 15 residues. In DNA, the CDR3 is TGTGCCAGCAGTTACTCGAGGGGGCAAACCGGGGAGCTGTTTTTT. Translated: CASSYSRGQTGELFF.

The chain combines TRBV7-2 with TRBJ2-3, with 7 bases fitting TRBD1. From germline, CDR1 is SGHTA and CDR2 FQGNSA. V dropped 5 bases and J dropped 11; count of bases not matched to a gene: 10. CDR3 length: 13 amino acids. CDR3 nucleotide sequence: TGTGCCAGCAGCACAGGGGTCCTAGCAGGGCAGTATTTT. As protein: CASSTGVLAGQYF. The whole variable domain, filled in from reference TRBV7-2 and TRBJ2-3, reads GAGVSQSPSNKVTEKGKDVELRCDPISGHTALYWYRQSLGQGLEFLIYFQGNSAPDKSGLPSDRFSAERTGGSVSTLTIQRTQQEDSAVYLCASSTGVLAGQYFGPGTRLTVL.